Listed below are T cell receptor beta chains from one sample, sequenced in a study of blood T cell repertoires in COVID-19. Measured with immunoSEQ multiplex PCR; TCRdb has only the in-frame clones, and not every one. The sample shows 210,000 or so clones, roughly 78% of them seen only once. Input material: peripheral blood. The receptor source for this set is a woman aged 40 to 50 with acute or convalescent COVID-19. The CDR3 runs from the conserved cysteine through the conserved F or W. The D gene is left open where the match is weak. Size is omitted from some rows. Given values are once, few, many or a class for expanded clones.

- | TRBJ2-1 | TRBD2 | TRBV19 | TGTGCCAGTAGTATAGCTAGCGGACCCTACAATGAGCAGTTCTTC | CASSIASGPYNEQFF
- | TRBJ1-6 | - | TRBV10-3 | TGTGCCATCAGTGATTTAGCCCGTGAATATTCACCCCTCCACTTT | CAISDLAREYSPLHF
- | TRBJ1-2 | TRBD1 | TRBV6-5 | TGTGCCAGCTGCGGGACAGGCGCAGTTTTTGGCTACACCTTC | CASCGTGAVFGYTF
- | TRBJ1-1 | TRBD1 | TRBV24-1 | TGTGCCACCAGTGATTTCCCAACCCGAGGCAGGGGGCAGGGTAAGGACACTGAAGCTTTCTTT | CATSDFPTRGRGQGKDTEAFF
- | TRBJ2-5 | - | TRBV30 | TGTGCCTGGACCTTCCAGGGGACCCAGTACTTC | CAWTFQGTQYF
- | TRBJ2-5 | TRBD2 | TRBV5-6 | TGTGCCAGCAGCTTCCGGGGGGTCTACCAAGAGACCCAGTACTTC | CASSFRGVYQETQYF
- | TRBJ2-3 | - | TRBV27 | TGTGCCAGCAGGCTTGGGGCGGGGCTCTACACAGATACGCAGTATTTT | CASRLGAGLYTDTQYF
- | TRBJ2-5 | - | TRBV7-7 | TGTGCCAGCGGGGGGGCCACCCAAGAGACCCAGTACTTC | CASGGATQETQYF
- | TRBJ2-2 | TRBD2 | TRBV7-6 | TGTGCCAGCAGCACCCCTGGTAGCGGGGGGGCCGGGGAGCTGTTTTTT | CASSTPGSGGAGELFF
few | TRBJ1-2 | TRBD1 | TRBV3-1/TRBV3-2 | TGTGCCAGCAGCCAAGGGGTCCGGGACAGGGGTGGCTACACCTTC | CASSQGVRDRGGYTF
- | TRBJ1-4 | TRBD1 | TRBV6-5 | TGTGCCAGCGGGACAGGGATCGGAAAACTGTTTTTT | CASGTGIGKLFF
- | TRBJ2-7 | TRBD1 | TRBV9 | TGTGCCAGCAGCCTCGACAGGGGGTACGACGAGCAGTACTTC | CASSLDRGYDEQYF
- | TRBJ2-7 | - | TRBV7-6 | TGTGCCAGCAGCTTAGAGGCAGGGGATGGCTACGAGCAGTACTTC | CASSLEAGDGYEQYF
- | TRBJ2-7 | TRBD2 | TRBV20-1 | TGCAGTGCTAGAGGCAAACTAGCGGGATACTTC | CSARGKLAGYF
- | TRBJ1-2 | - | TRBV30 | TGTGCCTGGAGTCCCGGCGGCTATGGCTACACCTTC | CAWSPGGYGYTF
- | TRBJ1-2 | TRBD1 | TRBV7-3 | TGTGCCAGCAGCTTAAAACACGAGGACAGGCACTATGGCTACACCTTC | CASSLKHEDRHYGYTF
- | TRBJ2-7 | - | TRBV7-2 | TGTGCCAGCAGCCCCCCGGGACTGACTGGCTCCGAGCAGTACTTC | CASSPPGLTGSEQYF
- | TRBJ2-4 | - | TRBV18 | TGTGCCAGCTCACCAGGCTCTCCCAAAAACATTCAGTACTTC | CASSPGSPKNIQYF
- | TRBJ2-3 | - | TRBV5-1 | TGCGCCAGCAGCTCGGGACTGACCACAGATACGCAGTATTTT | CASSSGLTTDTQYF
- | TRBJ2-7 | - | TRBV11-2 | TGTGCCAGCAGCTTCAGCCCATCCGGGGTCAAGCAGTACTTC | CASSFSPSGVKQYF
- | TRBJ1-2 | TRBD1 | TRBV13 | TGTGCCAGCAGCCCCAGGGACAGGGGCTACTATGGCTACACCTTC | CASSPRDRGYYGYTF
- | TRBJ2-3 | TRBD1 | TRBV4-3 | TGCGCCAGCAGCCTAGGACAGGGGGCTACAGATACGCAGTATTTT | CASSLGQGATDTQYF
- | TRBJ2-6 | - | TRBV21-1 | TGTGCCAGAGGGACAGGGGATGCTTTC | CARGTGDAF
- | TRBJ1-1 | - | TRBV20-1 | TGCAGTGCTAGTTTGACTCGACTCACCAACACTGAAGCTTTCTTT | CSASLTRLTNTEAFF
- | TRBJ1-4 | - | TRBV7-2 | TGTGCCAGCAGGTTGGACACCCGGGAACTGTTTTTT | CASRLDTRELFF
- | TRBJ2-2 | TRBD1 | TRBV2 | TGTGCCAGCAGTGAAGGGACAGGGCGCGGGGAGCTGTTTTTT | CASSEGTGRGELFF
- | TRBJ2-7 | - | TRBV19 | TGTGCCAGTAGTTTGGCGGGGTCCTCCGAGCAGTACTTC | CASSLAGSSEQYF
- | TRBJ2-7 | TRBD1 | TRBV5-1 | TGCGCCAGCCGGACAGGGAATGGAGACGAGCAGTACTTC | CASRTGNGDEQYF
- | TRBJ2-1 | TRBD1 | TRBV10-2 | TGCGCCAGCAGTGAGGGACAGGGGGGTTTCAATGAGCAGTTCTTC | CASSEGQGGFNEQFF
- | TRBJ2-7 | TRBD2 | TRBV6-2/TRBV6-3 | TGTGCCAGCAGTTACCATTTGTTTCGGGAGGGTTCCTACGAGCAGTACTTC | CASSYHLFREGSYEQYF
- | TRBJ2-5 | - | TRBV12-3/TRBV12-4 | TGTGCCAGCAGGGCTCTGGCGGGAAAGACCCAGTACTTC | CASRALAGKTQYF
- | TRBJ1-1 | TRBD1 | TRBV2 | TGTGCCGGGGGGAGAACAGGGGACACTGAAGCTTTCTTT | CAGGRTGDTEAFF
- | TRBJ1-6 | TRBD1 | TRBV30 | TGTGCCTGGAGTGCCCGACAGGGGGCGCGGTATAATTCACCCCTCCACTTT | CAWSARQGARYNSPLHF
- | TRBJ2-7 | - | TRBV7-2 | TGTGCCAGCAGCCCCCTCGGGTACGAGCAGTACTTC | CASSPLGYEQYF
- | TRBJ2-7 | - | TRBV4-3 | TGCGCCAGCAGCCAAGTCAGGGGATACGAGCAGTACTTC | CASSQVRGYEQYF
- | TRBJ2-7 | TRBD1 | TRBV29-1 | TGCAGCGTACAAGACAGGGGGCGTCAGGAGCAGTACTTC | CSVQDRGRQEQYF
- | TRBJ2-2 | TRBD1 | TRBV12-3/TRBV12-4 | TGTGCTACAGGGGGCGCCCCCGGGGAGCTGTTTTTT | CATGGAPGELFF
few | TRBJ1-5 | - | TRBV12-3/TRBV12-4 | TGTGCCAGCAGTTACTTATCGGGGCAGCCCCAGCATTTT | CASSYLSGQPQHF
- | TRBJ2-1 | - | TRBV27 | TGTGCCAGCAGTCCCCACGGCGGTTACAATGAGCAGTTCTTC | CASSPHGGYNEQFF
- | TRBJ2-1 | TRBD1 | TRBV5-8 | TGTGCCAGCAGCGATCGGACAGGGGACAATGAGCAGTTCTTC | CASSDRTGDNEQFF
- | TRBJ2-3 | TRBD2 | TRBV20-1 | TGCAGTGCTAGTGGAAGACGGGGGGGCCTTGCTGATACGCAGTATTTT | CSASGRRGGLADTQYF
- | TRBJ1-1 | - | TRBV11-1 | TGTGCCAGCAGCTTCCGCCCGACAGCGAACACTGAAGCTTTCTTT | CASSFRPTANTEAFF
- | TRBJ1-2 | TRBD1 | TRBV4-1 | TGCGCCAGCAGCCATGCCGGGACAGGGGCAGAAGGCTACACCTTC | CASSHAGTGAEGYTF
- | TRBJ2-3 | TRBD2 | TRBV5-6 | TGTGCCAGCAGCTTGGCACCTAGCGGGGGCTCTGGCACAGATACGCAGTATTTT | CASSLAPSGGSGTDTQYF
once | TRBJ2-3 | - | TRBV12-3/TRBV12-4 | TGTGCCAGTCGTGGCGGGGTGCAGTATTTT | CASRGGVQYF
- | TRBJ2-7 | - | TRBV27 | TGTGCCAGCAGTTTACGCACACAGGGTTACGAGCAGTACTTC | CASSLRTQGYEQYF
- | TRBJ1-2 | - | TRBV3-1/TRBV3-2 | TGTGCCAGCAGCCAGGCCGGGGGAAACTATGGCTACACCTTC | CASSQAGGNYGYTF
- | TRBJ2-7 | - | TRBV19 | TGTGCCAGTAGTATACTAATGGGCAGCATCTACGAGCAGTACTTC | CASSILMGSIYEQYF
- | TRBJ2-7 | TRBD1 | TRBV29-1 | TGCAGCGTAGGGACAGGGGAAACCGAGCAGTACTTC | CSVGTGETEQYF
- | TRBJ2-5 | - | TRBV4-1 | TGCGCCAGCAGCCAAGAGGGGGCCTTGTACCAAGAGACCCAGTACTTC | CASSQEGALYQETQYF
- | TRBJ2-2 | - | TRBV29-1 | TGCAGCGTTGCGGGAGAGAACACCGGGGAGCTGTTTTTT | CSVAGENTGELFF
- | TRBJ1-5 | - | TRBV7-2 | TGTGCCAGCAGCCCCCAGGGGAGCAATCAGCCCCAGCATTTT | CASSPQGSNQPQHF
few | TRBJ2-1 | - | TRBV7-8 | TGTGCCAGCAGCTTACCGGGGGTAGCGGCCTCCAATGAGCAGTTCTTC | CASSLPGVAASNEQFF
- | TRBJ2-7 | - | TRBV20-1 | TGCAGTGCTAGTTCGGCTAGCTACGAGCAGTACTTC | CSASSASYEQYF